The next 6 T cell receptor beta chains were all read from a single sample in a study of regulatory T cells in long-lasting Graves disease. CDR3 regions were amplified by Arm-PCR using iRepertoire HTBI primers to build TCR beta libraries. MiXCR was run by TCRdb on the multiplex PCR reads, yielding one entry per CDR3 protein. This sample yields around 450,000 distinct CDR3 sequences, of which around a fifth are seen a single time; about 6.6% belongs to the top ten. Time point meaning: persistent/refractory GD, antithyroid drugs over 5 years with positive TRAb. Making the TCR library involved RNA that had been extracted from PBMCs. This specimen consisted of peripheral blood mononuclear cells (PBMCs), obtained when the disease was refractory, from a patient treated with antithyroid drugs. These receptors were taken from a female donor with Graves disease.

This clonotype was seen repeatedly, ten times or more. The chain joins TRBV2 to TRBJ2-5, with D tentatively TRBD2 (6 bases). The CDR3 consists of 19 residues. Trimming pared 3 bases from V and 0 bases from J, leaving 23 bases between. Germline assignment: CDR1 SNHLY and CDR2 FYNNEI. The CDR3 spells CASSDTEGTPDLYQETQYF. The CDR3 coding sequence is TGTGCCAGCAGTGATACGGAGGGTACCCCGGACCTGTACCAAGAGACCCAGTACTTC.

The chain recombines TRBV20-1 with TRBJ1-3; D might be TRBD1 (6 bases). CDR1 and CDR2 (germline): DFQATT, SNEGSKA (reference sequence). The V end lost 3 bases, the J end lost 0 bases, and 9 bases lay between the germline ends. The CDR3 is made up of 14 amino acids. The CDR3 DNA reads as TGCAGTGCTAGCAAACAGGGCTCTGGAAACACCATATATTTT. Amino acids: CSASKQGSGNTIYF.

This sequence joins TRBV12-3 or TRBV12-4 and TRBJ2-7; 11 bases agree with TRBD2. Trimming took 3 bases from V and 5 from J; bases not matched to a gene: 3. CDR3 length equals 14 residues. CDR3 sequence reads: CASSFSTSGDEQYF. The CDR3 DNA is TGTGCCAGCAGTTTCTCGACTAGCGGGGACGAGCAGTACTTC.

This clonotype was counted many times. CDR3 sequence (DNA): TGTGCCATCAGTGCAGGGACAGGGAAGAACACTGAAGCTTTCTTT. It specifies CAISAGTGKNTEAFF. V usage is TRBV10-3 and J usage is TRBJ1-1; 9 bases line up with TRBD1. Losses at the gene ends were 4 bases for V and 1 base for J; bases not matched to a gene: 4. The CDR3 runs to 15 residues. The germline CDR1 and CDR2 sequences are ENHRY and SYGVKD.

The V call is TRBV3-1, the J call TRBJ1-1; D uncertain. Trimming stripped 3 bases from V and 1 base from J, with 9 bases between. CDR1 and CDR2 (germline): LGHDT, YNNKEL (reference sequence). The CDR3 totals 14 residues. The CDR3 here is CASSQGWGNTEAFF. For the CDR3, the DNA is TGTGCCAGCAGCCAGGGATGGGGGAACACTGAAGCTTTCTTT.

This clonotype has a handful of counts. The genes are TRBV29-1 and TRBJ1-1, with D perhaps TRBD1 (6 bases). CDR3 length equals 12 residues. Germline CDR1 and CDR2: SQVTM and ANQGSEA. In DNA, the CDR3 is TGCACGGTCCCAGGGACAAAGGGGGGAGCTTTCTTT. It encodes CTVPGTKGGAFF.